The 29 T cell receptor beta chains given below trace back to one sample, sequenced in a study of molecular identifiers for immune sequencing clone quantification. TCRdb reprocessed the PCR reads with MiXCR, giving one entry per CDR3 protein. Among more than 85,000 distinct CDR3 sequences, under 40% were seen once, and the ten largest hold 9% to 10%. Sequencing was performed on naive CD8+ T cells from blood, with Jurkat cell RNA spiked in. Subset defined: FACS-sorted CD8+CD4-CCR7+CD45RA+ naive T cells. The receptors shown here come from a human donor in good health. Some libraries in this study had Jurkat cell RNA spiked in.

This CDR3 is CAISGLQEGTEAFF. CDR3 sequence (DNA): TGTGCCATCAGTGGTCTCCAGGAGGGCACTGAAGCTTTCTTT. This rearrangement joins TRBV10-3 to TRBJ1-1, with unresolved D. V dropped 4 bases and J dropped 4 bases, with 13 bases sitting between them. CDR1 ENHRY and CDR2 SYGVKD come from the germline V gene. The CDR3 is 14 residues long.

This clonotype was recorded a few times. The genes are TRBV9 and TRBJ2-2; D may match TRBD1 or TRBD2 (5 bases each). This CDR3 has 11 amino acids. Germline V gene data show CDR1 as SGDLS and CDR2 as YYNGEE. Trimming cost V 3 bases and J 11 bases, with 8 bases left between them. The CDR3 sequence is CASSEGTELFF. As DNA, the CDR3 is TGTGCCAGCAGCGAGGGGACCGAGCTGTTTTTT.

CDR3 loop: CASSVGRYNEQFF. The CDR3 DNA follows: TGTGCCAGCAGCGTAGGTCGGTACAATGAGCAGTTCTTC. V and J are TRBV9 and TRBJ2-1; unclear D gene. Germline V CDR1 and CDR2: SGDLS, YYNGEE. This CDR3 is built from 13 residues. V shed 0 bases and J shed 4 bases, with 5 bases lying between them. Looking up the rest from reference TRBV9 and TRBJ2-1 gives the full variable domain: DSGVTQTPKHLITATGQRVTLRCSPRSGDLSVYWYQQSLDQGLQFLIQYYNGEERAKGNILERFSAQQFPDLHSELNLSSLELGDSALYFCASSVGRYNEQFFGPGTRLTVL.

This clonotype was seen only a few times. The V gene is TRBV28, the J gene TRBJ2-7; either TRBD1 or TRBD2 may fit D (5 bases each). The V end lost 3 bases, the J end lost 0 bases, and 9 bases lay between the germline ends. CDR1 is MDHEN and CDR2 is SYDVKM in the germline V gene. The length of the CDR3 is 14 residues. The CDR3 spells CASSLGVGSYEQYF. The DNA for the CDR3 is TGTGCCAGCAGTTTGGGGGTAGGCTCCTACGAGCAGTACTTC.

CDR3 sequence (DNA): TGTGCCAGCAGTTTAGTTGGAGACAATGAGCAGTTCTTC. Protein sequence: CASSLVGDNEQFF. The chain uses TRBV12-3 or TRBV12-4 and TRBJ2-1; D call uncertain. Trimming removed 1 base at V and 5 bases at J, with 6 bases between. The length of the CDR3 is 13 residues.

This clonotype was seen at least ten times. This sequence joins TRBV9 and TRBJ1-4, with D uncertain. Germline V gives CDR1 SGDLS, CDR2 YYNGEE. The CDR3 consists of 14 residues. Trimming cost V 1 base and J 5 bases, with 9 bases left between them. DNA for the CDR3: TGTGCCAGCAGCGTATCTGGAGGGAATGAAAAACTGTTTTTT. It translates to CASSVSGGNEKLFF.

This clonotype was counted ten times or more. The chain couples TRBV28 to TRBJ2-3; TRBD2 matches at 7 bases. V shed 8 bases and J 2 bases; nucleotides not matched to a gene: 10. Per germline, CDR1 MDHEN and CDR2 SYDVKM. The CDR3 has 15 residues. The CDR3 nucleotides read TGTGCCAGCTCGAAGCGGCGGGAGACCACAGATACGCAGTATTTT. Its translation is CASSKRRETTDTQYF.

V and J are TRBV24-1 and TRBJ2-3, with D possibly being TRBD2 (6 bases). Trimming removed 5 bases at V and 11 bases at J, with 28 bases between. The CDR3 contains 17 residues. The germline CDR1 and CDR2 sequences are KGHDR and SFDVKD. In DNA form, the CDR3 reads TGTGCCACCAGTGCGGGTGGTCCCCTCCGCCACCTGGAGGGGCAGTATTTT. The encoded protein is CATSAGGPLRHLEGQYF.

The chain joins TRBV4-3 to TRBJ2-1; D is perhaps TRBD2 (5 bases). Trimming removed 3 bases from V and 10 bases from J, with 10 bases in between. The CDR3 is made up of 12 amino acids. In germline, CDR1 is LGHNA, CDR2 YSLEER. The CDR3: CASSQTPGEQFF. CDR3 nucleotides: TGCGCCAGCAGCCAGACGCCGGGAGAGCAGTTCTTC.

This clonotype was seen many times. The gene calls are TRBV5-4 and TRBJ1-3; 7 bases map to TRBD1. The CDR3 consists of 13 residues. Looked up from germline, CDR1 is SGHNT and CDR2 is YYREEE (reference sequence). Trimming took 4 bases from V and 8 from J; bases not matched to a gene: 6. The chain's CDR3 is CASSEQGKDTIYF. The DNA of the CDR3 is TGTGCCAGCAGCGAACAGGGGAAGGACACCATATATTTT. The full variable domain, rest sourced from reference TRBV5-4 and TRBJ1-3, is ETGVTQSPTHLIKTRGQQVTLRCSSQSGHNTVSWYQQALGQGPQFIFQYYREEENGRGNFPPRFSGLQFPNYSSELNVNALELDDSALYLCASSEQGKDTIYFGEGSWLTVV.

The CDR3 loop is CASSLGVWGNQPQHF. DNA for the CDR3: TGTGCCAGCAGTTTGGGGGTTTGGGGCAATCAGCCCCAGCATTTT. The chain recombines TRBV12-3 or TRBV12-4 with TRBJ1-5, with a tentative D call TRBD1 (5 bases). This CDR3 has 15 residues. Between the trimmed V and J ends, which lost 3 bases and 2 bases, there was a span of 11 bases.

This clonotype turned up a few times. The chain carries TRBV5-4 and TRBJ2-1; D may be TRBD2 (6 bases). CDR1 is SGHNT and CDR2 is YYREEE in the germline V gene (reference sequence). The CDR3 is 17 residues long. The germline V and J ends were trimmed by 6 bases and 0 bases, with 19 bases remaining between them. The DNA of the CDR3 is TGTGCCAGCACCCTTGGCATTGCGGGGAGCTCCTACAATGAGCAGTTCTTC. This gives the protein CASTLGIAGSSYNEQFF.

The chain carries TRBV7-2 and TRBJ2-5, with D perhaps TRBD2 (5 bases). The CDR3 is 16 amino acids. CDR1 and CDR2 (germline): SGHTA, FQGNSA. With 1 base removed from V and 3 bases from J, the gap between germline ends came to 15 bases. DNA of the CDR3: TGTGCCAGCAGCTTAGTTAGTGGGCGGGTTGAAGAGACCCAGTACTTC. The encoded protein is CASSLVSGRVEETQYF.

Concerning this clonotype itself: The junction does not match germline at one end; this may be a read error. V gene TRBV9 combines with J gene TRBJ1-3, with 8 bases aligning to TRBD1. Germline CDR1 is SGDLS and CDR2 is YYNGEE. The CDR3 totals 14 residues. Written as DNA, the CDR3 is TGTGCCAGCAGCGAGACAGGGGCTGGAAACGCCATATATTTT. Its translation is CASSETGAGNAIYF.

V is TRBV6-5 and J is TRBJ2-5; D call uncertain. V was trimmed by 0 bases and J by 9 bases, leaving 14 bases between them. The CDR3 extends over 14 amino acids. Germline-derived CDR1 and CDR2 are MNHEY and SVGAGI. The CDR3 loop is CASSYSPGPQAQYF. In DNA form, the CDR3 reads TGTGCCAGCAGTTACTCCCCGGGCCCCCAGGCCCAGTACTTC.

The V and J genes are TRBV12-3 or TRBV12-4 and TRBJ2-7; TRBD1 agrees at 10 bases. This CDR3 contains 15 residues. Trimming at V came to 5 bases and at J to 3 bases, leaving 7 bases not matched to a gene. As DNA, the CDR3 is TGTGCCAGCAGTCATCCCAGGACAGGGGGCTACGAGCAGTACTTC. Its translation is CASSHPRTGGYEQYF.

To note about this clonotype: A single base separates this from a much larger clone, so it may be a read error. The CDR3: CASSDAGQGQEIQYF. The DNA of the CDR3 is TGTGCCAGCAGCGACGCCGGTCAGGGCCAAGAGATCCAGTACTTC. This chain links TRBV7-9 with TRBJ2-5; D possibly corresponds to TRBD1 (5 bases). Germline V lookup: CDR1 SEHNR, CDR2 FQNEAQ (reference sequence). This CDR3 contains 15 residues. The whole variable domain, remainder taken from reference TRBV7-9 and TRBJ2-5, is DTGVSQNPRHKITKRGQNVTFRCDPISEHNRLYWYRQTLGQGPEFLTYFQNEAQLEKSRLLSDRFSAERPKGSFSTLEIQRTEQGDSAMYLCASSDAGQGQEIQYFGPGTRLLVL.

This clonotype has a handful of counts. The chain uses TRBV9 and TRBJ2-1; TRBD2 agrees at 11 bases. This CDR3 contains 16 residues. From germline, CDR1 is SGDLS and CDR2 YYNGEE. J lost 3 bases, V lost 4 bases, and 6 bases had no gene match. The CDR3 DNA is TGTGCCAGCAGCCCCACGCTAGCGGGAGGCTACAATGAGCAGTTCTTC. Protein product: CASSPTLAGGYNEQFF.

A few counts support this clonotype. The chain carries TRBV12-3 or TRBV12-4 and TRBJ2-7, with D unclear. V shed 0 bases and J shed 2 bases, with 8 bases lying between them. This CDR3 has 14 residues. CDR3 in amino acids: CASSLAPGTYEQYF. The CDR3 DNA sequence: TGTGCCAGCAGTTTAGCGCCAGGAACCTACGAGCAGTACTTC.

V and J are TRBV27 and TRBJ2-7; D gene unclear. Per germline, CDR1 MNHEY and CDR2 SMNVEV (reference sequence). Deletions cut 5 bases from V and 0 bases from J, with 8 bases between. CDR3 length: 13 amino acids. The DNA for the CDR3 is TGTGCCAGCAGTAGGACCAGCTCCTACGAGCAGTACTTC. This encodes CASSRTSSYEQYF.

Note on this clonotype: The junction differs from germline at one of its ends, possibly a read error. The chain is built from TRBV4-1 and TRBJ1-4, with D uncertain. The CDR3 covers 14 residues. Germline V gives CDR1 MGHRA, CDR2 YSYEKL. The CDR3 nucleotides are TGCGCCAGCAGCCACGCATTTCCTAATGAAAAACTGATTTTT. The encoded protein is CASSHAFPNEKLIF.

With regard to this clonotype: Sequence at one end of the junction differs from germline and may be a read error. The V and J genes are TRBV12-3 or TRBV12-4 and TRBJ1-1; 9 nucleotides align to TRBD1. The CDR3 has 16 residues. In nucleotides, the CDR3 is TGTGCCTGCAGTTTCCGAGACAGGGGGGAGGGCACTGAAGCTATCTTT. This sequence encodes CACSFRDRGEGTEAIF.

The sample holds many counts of this clonotype. The chain carries TRBV12-3 or TRBV12-4 and TRBJ2-3; 7 nucleotides match TRBD1. The V gene end was trimmed by 6 bases and the J gene end by 0 bases; junction bases not matched to a gene: 0. The CDR3 is made up of 13 amino acids. CDR3 in amino acids: CASRQGSTDTQYF. CDR3 nucleotide sequence: TGTGCCAGCAGACAGGGGAGCACAGATACGCAGTATTTT.

This rearrangement joins TRBV12-3 or TRBV12-4 to TRBJ1-2; 8 nucleotides line up with TRBD1. The CDR3 is 15 residues long. With V trimmed by 5 bases and J by 9 bases, 14 bases remained unmatched. The CDR3 DNA reads as TGTGCCAGCAGTATTGACAGGGGAGGGCTACTAAGCTACACCTTC. Encoded protein: CASSIDRGGLLSYTF.

This clonotype came up a few times. The chain uses TRBV7-9 and TRBJ2-7, with D tentatively TRBD1 or TRBD2 (6 bases each). The V end was cut by 0 bases, the J end by 6 bases, with 9 bases between. The CDR3 is 13 amino acids. Germline CDR1 and CDR2: SEHNR and FQNEAQ (reference sequence). CDR3 protein: CASSLASGAEQYF. DNA for the CDR3: TGTGCCAGCAGCTTAGCGTCGGGGGCCGAGCAGTACTTC.

The sample holds a few counts of this clonotype. This chain uses TRBV7-8 with TRBJ1-1, with D tentatively TRBD1 (6 bases). CDR1 is SGHVS and CDR2 is FQNEAQ in the germline V gene. V dropped 4 bases and J dropped 6 bases, with 18 bases sitting between them. This CDR3 is 15 amino acids long. CDR3 sequence (DNA): TGTGCCAGCAGCTCGGGGCGGGGGGCGTTATCTGAAGCTTTCTTT. Encoded protein: CASSSGRGALSEAFF.

In this sample, this clonotype turned up a few times. Written as DNA, the CDR3 is TGTGCCAGCAGCGTAGCCCAAGGTCCCCTATCTGGGGCCAACGTCCTGACTTTC. Its translation: CASSVAQGPLSGANVLTF. The V call is TRBV9, the J call TRBJ2-6; D unclear. This CDR3 region has 18 residues. V dropped 0 bases and J dropped 1 base, with 14 bases sitting between them. Germline CDR1 reads SGDLS; CDR2 reads YYNGEE.

V and J are TRBV6-5 and TRBJ2-3; 7 bases agree with TRBD2. The CDR3 loop spans 18 amino acids. CDR1 MNHEY and CDR2 SVGAGI come from the germline V gene. V dropped 0 bases and J dropped 11; count of bases not matched to a gene: 20. CDR3 protein: CASSYSPTSEARDQGQYF. The CDR3 bases are TGTGCCAGCAGTTACTCACCTACTAGCGAGGCAAGGGACCAGGGGCAGTATTTT.

As concerns this clonotype: A read error may be the cause here, since a much bigger clone is one base away. For the CDR3, the DNA is TGTGCCAGCAGTTTCGGGGGCCTAGTGGGGTTCACAGATACGCAGTATTTT. It yields the protein CASSFGGLVGFTDTQYF. The chain joins TRBV28 to TRBJ2-3, with D perhaps given as TRBD1 or TRBD2 (6 bases each). Per germline, CDR1 MDHEN and CDR2 SYDVKM. This CDR3 is built from 17 residues. Trimming removed 3 bases from V and 2 bases from J, with 18 bases in between.